Listed here are 32 T cell receptor beta chains from one sample, sequenced in a study of blood T cell repertoires in COVID-19. The method was immunoSEQ multiplex PCR; TCRdb's version includes in-frame clones alone and lacks a portion of them. The sample has approximately 250,000 clones, about 83% seen once; the top ten hold roughly 1.4%. Input material: peripheral blood. The receptor source for this set is a middle-aged woman who had recovered from COVID-19.

This sequence joins TRBV5-4 and TRBJ2-6; D is unresolved. V was pared by 2 bases and J by 1 base, with 10 bases between. The CDR3 extends over 16 amino acids. Germline V gene lookup returns CDR1 SGHNT and CDR2 YYREEE (reference sequence). CDR3 in amino acids: CASSLHSSSGANVLTF. In DNA form, the CDR3 reads TGTGCCAGCAGCTTACACAGTAGTTCTGGGGCCAACGTCCTGACTTTC.

This clone was seen a handful of times. The gene calls are TRBV28 and TRBJ2-7; 12 nucleotides agree with TRBD2. J gave up 4 bases and V 4 bases, and 8 bases lay outside the gene matches. The CDR3 has 16 residues. Germline lookup yields CDR1 MDHEN and CDR2 SYDVKM. CDR3 residues: CASSSLAGGQKYEQYF. DNA for the CDR3: TGTGCCAGCAGTTCTCTAGCGGGGGGGCAGAAGTACGAGCAGTACTTC.

In its sample, this clone was seen once. The genes are TRBV29-1 and TRBJ2-3; 8 positions agree with TRBD1. The CDR3 consists of 13 residues. J lost 6 bases, V lost 7 bases, and 9 bases had no gene match. Germline V CDR1 and CDR2: SQVTM, ANQGSEA. CDR3 nucleotides: TGCAGCGGAGGACAGGGTACACAGGATACGCAGTATTTT. Protein product: CSGGQGTQDTQYF.

V gene TRBV2 combines with J gene TRBJ1-5; the match to TRBD1 covers 10 bases. This CDR3 comprises 14 residues. CDR1 SNHLY and CDR2 FYNNEI come from the germline V gene. V was pared by 6 bases and J by 5 bases, with 4 bases of the junction left unmatched. Here the CDR3 reads CASSSTGGHQPQHF. CDR3 nucleotides: TGTGCCAGCAGCTCGACAGGGGGCCATCAGCCCCAGCATTTT.

J is TRBJ1-5 and V is TRBV5-1; a weak D match, TRBD1 (5 bases). Trimming removed 1 base at V and 4 bases at J, with 12 bases between. Germline CDR1 SGHRS, CDR2 YFSETQ. The CDR3 extends over 15 amino acids. CDR3 region: CASSLSSGLNQPQHF. CDR3 in DNA: TGCGCCAGCAGCTTGTCCTCAGGGCTAAATCAGCCCCAGCATTTT.

The chain combines TRBV19 with TRBJ2-6, with 9 bases that match TRBD1. Unmatched junction bases numbered 14, after V lost 5 bases and J lost 0 bases. Germline-derived CDR1 and CDR2 are LNHDA and SQIVND (reference sequence). This CDR3 comprises 20 residues. The CDR3 DNA follows: TGTGCCAGTAGTCCGCTCCCCCGGACAGGGGCTTCCTCTGGGGCCAACGTCCTGACTTTC. Protein: CASSPLPRTGASSGANVLTF.

V gene TRBV28 combines with J gene TRBJ1-4; 7 bases are a match to TRBD1. V shed 5 bases and J 4 bases; nucleotides not matched to a gene: 10. Germline CDR1 reads MDHEN; CDR2 reads SYDVKM. This CDR3 comprises 16 residues. In DNA, the CDR3 is TGTGCCAGCAGTCCGACACTCGACAGGGATAATGAAAAACTGTTTTTT. Its translation: CASSPTLDRDNEKLFF.

The chain carries TRBV2 and TRBJ1-2, with 7 bases matching TRBD1. This CDR3 is 14 amino acids long. Per germline, CDR1 SNHLY and CDR2 FYNNEI. The ends lost 4 bases at V and 7 bases at J; junction bases unmatched: 9. Here the CDR3 reads CASSVGTGVGGYTF. The DNA for the CDR3 is TGTGCCAGCAGTGTTGGCACAGGGGTAGGTGGCTACACCTTC.

This sequence joins TRBV28 and TRBJ2-6; no reliable D call. CDR1 MDHEN and CDR2 SYDVKM come from the germline V gene. Deletions cut 7 bases from V and 1 base from J, with 8 bases between. The CDR3 extends over 14 amino acids. The CDR3 nucleotides read TGTGCCAGCAAAACGAGTTCTGGGGCCAACGTCCTGACTTTC. This codes for CASKTSSGANVLTF. The whole variable domain, filled in from reference TRBV28 and TRBJ2-6, reads DVKVTQSSRYLVKRTGEKVFLECVQDMDHENMFWYRQDPGLGLRLIYFSYDVKMKEKGDIPEGYSVSREKKERFSLILESASTNQTSMYLCASKTSSGANVLTFGAGSRLTVL.

The chain is built from TRBV19 and TRBJ2-1; 11 bases agree with TRBD2. The length of the CDR3 is 16 residues. CDR1 and CDR2 (germline): LNHDA, SQIVND (reference sequence). V trimming: 11 bases; J trimming: 0 bases; junction bases outside the gene matches: 9. CDR3 coding DNA: TGTGCCTCTAGCGGGGGGCCGGTAAGCTCCTACAATGAGCAGTTCTTC. Protein sequence: CASSGGPVSSYNEQFF. Together with reference TRBV19 and TRBJ2-1, the CDR3 gives the full variable domain: DGGITQSPKYLFRKEGQNVTLSCEQNLNHDAMYWYRQDPGQGLRLIYYSQIVNDFQKGDIAEGYSVSREKKESFPLTVTSAQKNPTAFYLCASSGGPVSSYNEQFFGPGTRLTVL.

This chain uses TRBV30 with TRBJ1-1; D is unresolved. Germline CDR1 and CDR2: GTSNPN and SVGIG (reference sequence). The V gene lost 2 bases and the J gene lost 7 bases, with 14 bases spanning the gap. The CDR3 runs to 13 residues. The DNA of the CDR3 is TGTGCCTGGAGTCTGGGTGGAGGACGTGAAGCTTTCTTT. Its protein product is CAWSLGGGREAFF.

This clone was observed a few times. This sequence joins TRBV4-1 and TRBJ2-2, with D possibly TRBD1 on 5 matching bases. This CDR3 is built from 17 residues. Germline V gene sequence: CDR1 MGHRA, CDR2 YSYEKL. V dropped 0 bases and J dropped 4 bases, with 15 bases sitting between them. For the CDR3, the DNA is TGCGCCAGCAGCCAAGACGTGACAGCCTCATTCACCGGGGAGCTGTTTTTT. Protein product: CASSQDVTASFTGELFF.

The CDR3 coding sequence is TGCAGCGTTGAGCTGACAGGGGGCACTGAAGCTTTCTTT. Its protein is CSVELTGGTEAFF. V gene TRBV29-1 combines with J gene TRBJ1-1, with 9 bases lining up with TRBD1. The junction had 3 bases not matched to a gene; V was cut back by 3 bases and J by 4 bases. CDR3 length: 13 amino acids. CDR1 and CDR2 from the germline V gene are SQVTM and ANQGSEA.

A single count supports this clone. This chain links TRBV4-1 with TRBJ2-1; 8 nucleotides match TRBD2. The CDR3 is made up of 16 amino acids. Germline CDR1 and CDR2: MGHRA and YSYEKL. J lost 10 bases, V lost 3 bases, and 14 bases had no gene match. The CDR3 DNA sequence: TGCGCCAGCAGCCATCTCGTCATGCCAGCGGGGGCCGAGCAGTTCTTC. This gives the protein CASSHLVMPAGAEQFF.

The chain is built from TRBV7-9 and TRBJ2-5, with TRBD1 matching over 8 bases. The CDR3 has 18 residues. Germline V gene sequence: CDR1 SEHNR, CDR2 FQNEAQ (reference sequence). V trimming: 5 bases; J trimming: 5 bases; junction bases outside the gene matches: 19. CDR3 protein: CASSPRTGYLSVQETQYF. The CDR3 region has the DNA TGTGCCAGCAGCCCTAGGACAGGGTATCTTTCGGTCCAGGAGACCCAGTACTTC.

This chain uses TRBV10-2 with TRBJ1-4, with D possibly TRBD1 on 6 matching bases. The CDR3 loop spans 13 amino acids. Germline CDR1 WSHSY, CDR2 SAAADI. Trimming took 7 bases from V and 3 from J, leaving 9 bases between them. CDR3 amino acids: CASTGVANEKLFF. The CDR3 nucleotides are TGCGCCAGCACAGGGGTGGCTAATGAAAAACTGTTTTTT.

The J gene is TRBJ2-2, the V gene TRBV3-1 (or the pseudogene TRBV3-2); perhaps TRBD1 as D (6 bases). From germline, CDR1 is LGHDT and CDR2 YNNKEL (reference sequence). Between the trimmed V and J ends, which lost 3 bases and 6 bases, there was a span of 11 bases. The CDR3 sequence is 14 residues long. The CDR3 DNA is TGTGCCAGCAGCCACAGGGGTTTCGCCGGGGAGCTGTTTTTT. Protein: CASSHRGFAGELFF.

The V and J genes are TRBV14 and TRBJ1-2; D ambiguous. Germline CDR1 SGHDN, CDR2 FVKESK. The V and J ends lost 4 bases and 2 bases respectively, with 17 bases between them. The CDR3 length is 16 residues. CDR3 sequence (DNA): TGTGCCAGCAGCCTCTCAAGGAGGGCAGACAACTATGGCTACACCTTC. Translating it yields CASSLSRRADNYGYTF.

The chain has TRBV28 and TRBJ2-7; 7 nucleotides align to TRBD1. The CDR3 extends over 16 amino acids. Germline CDR1 and CDR2: MDHEN and SYDVKM. Trimming took 6 bases from V and 0 from J; bases not matched to a gene: 11. The CDR3 bases are TGTGCCAGCAGGCCTAGACAGGGTTTTAGCTCCTACGAGCAGTACTTC. Amino acids: CASRPRQGFSSYEQYF.

Comment on this clone: A read error may produce the germline difference seen at one junction end. The chain employs TRBV4-1 and TRBJ1-1; D is unclear. Per germline, CDR1 MGHRA and CDR2 YSYEKL. The CDR3 spans 15 residues. CDR3 sequence (DNA): TGCGTCAGCAGCCAAATGCCAGGTATGAACACTGAAGCTTTCTTT. The encoded protein is CVSSQMPGMNTEAFF.

The chain carries TRBV1 and TRBJ1-2; the table's D call TRBD1 went unverified against the DNA. TRBV1 is a pseudogene. The CDR3 totals 11 residues. The CDR3 bases are TGCACCAGGGACAGGGGGTCTGGCTACACCTTC. Its protein is CTRDRGSGYTF.

The gene calls are TRBV9 and TRBJ1-1; D is undetermined. Trimming shortened V by 0 bases and J by 6 bases, and 9 bases separated the two germline ends. The CDR3 sequence is 13 residues long. The germline CDR1 and CDR2 sequences are SGDLS and YYNGEE. CDR3 amino acids: CASSVGDLPEAFF. CDR3 sequence (DNA): TGTGCCAGCAGCGTAGGCGATCTCCCTGAAGCTTTCTTT.

This chain connects TRBV7-3 to TRBJ2-5, with 9 bases fitting TRBD2. The CDR3 totals 15 residues. V was clipped by 5 bases and J by 2 bases; unmatched bases: 6. Germline V CDR1 and CDR2: SGHTA, FQGTGA. The CDR3 coding sequence is TGTGCCAGCAGCATGTCAGCGGGGGGACAAGAGACCCAGTACTTC. As protein: CASSMSAGGQETQYF.

CDR3 coding DNA: TGTGCCAGCAGAGAGACAGCTAGCGGGGGGCATGAAGCTTTCTTT. Its protein is CASRETASGGHEAFF. V and J are TRBV28 and TRBJ1-1; a possible D gene is TRBD1 (6 bases). The germline V gene encodes CDR1 MDHEN and CDR2 SYDVKM. This CDR3 region has 15 residues. V was pared by 6 bases and J by 7 bases, with 21 bases between. Combining the CDR3 with reference TRBV28 and TRBJ1-1 gives the whole variable domain DVKVTQSSRYLVKRTGEKVFLECVQDMDHENMFWYRQDPGLGLRLIYFSYDVKMKEKGDIPEGYSVSREKKERFSLILESASTNQTSMYLCASRETASGGHEAFFGQGTRLTVV.

V gene TRBV30 combines with J gene TRBJ1-2; tentative D call: TRBD1 (5 bases). This CDR3 contains 13 residues. The ends were cut back, 2 bases at V and 8 bases at J, with 15 bases in the middle. Germline assignment: CDR1 GTSNPN and CDR2 SVGIG (reference sequence). The CDR3 sequence: CAWSLAGPYGYTF. CDR3 nucleotide sequence: TGTGCCTGGAGTCTGGCAGGGCCATACGGCTACACCTTC.

J is TRBJ1-1 and V is TRBV30, with D hard to call. V was shortened by 5 bases and J by 1 base, with 5 bases between the two germline ends. The CDR3 covers 11 residues. The germline CDR1 and CDR2 sequences are GTSNPN and SVGIG (reference sequence). CDR3 nucleotides: TGTGCCTGGGCCTCGAACACTGAAGCTTTCTTT. Its translation is CAWASNTEAFF. The complete variable domain, with remaining parts taken from reference TRBV30 and TRBJ1-1, reads SQTIHQWPATLVQPVGSPLSLECTVEGTSNPNLYWYRQAAGRGLQLLFYSVGIGQISSEVPQNLSASRPQDRQFILSSKKLLLSDSGFYLCAWASNTEAFFGQGTRLTVV.

V usage is TRBV5-5 and J usage is TRBJ1-1; D is perhaps TRBD1 (5 bases). Trimming shortened V by 0 bases and J by 6 bases, and 9 bases separated the two germline ends. Germline loops: CDR1 SGHKS, CDR2 YYEKEE (reference sequence). This CDR3 contains 13 residues. CDR3 DNA sequence: TGTGCCAGCAGCTTGGTAGACAGTCCTGAAGCTTTCTTT. This sequence encodes CASSLVDSPEAFF.

The chain carries TRBV24-1 and TRBJ2-5; perhaps TRBD1 as D (5 bases). Trimming took off 3 bases at V and 5 bases at J, with 18 bases between the two ends. Germline V lookup: CDR1 KGHDR, CDR2 SFDVKD. The CDR3 covers 16 residues. The DNA for the CDR3 is TGTGCCACCAGTGATGCCAACCCCAAGGGGCTGGAGACCCAGTACTTC. Its protein product is CATSDANPKGLETQYF.

The rearrangement uses TRBV4-1 and TRBJ1-6; D is ambiguous. Trimming cost V 6 bases and J 5 bases, with 5 bases left between them. The V gene's germline CDR1 is MGHRA and CDR2 YSYEKL. CDR3 size: 12 residues. CDR3 region: CASRENNSPLHF. The CDR3 coding sequence is TGCGCCAGCAGGGAGAATAATTCACCCCTCCACTTT.

This chain connects TRBV24-1 to TRBJ1-2; D gene ambiguous. Germline V gene lookup returns CDR1 KGHDR and CDR2 SFDVKD. V lost 3 bases, J lost 2 bases, and 15 bases lay in between. This CDR3 is 16 amino acids long. For the CDR3, the DNA is TGTGCCACCAGTGATGCGAGCTCCCCTATCAACTATGGCTACACCTTC. Translated: CATSDASSPINYGYTF.

The chain couples TRBV6-5 to TRBJ1-2, with D hard to call. This CDR3 has 15 amino acids. V was trimmed by 6 bases and J by 1 base, leaving 15 bases between them. The germline V gene encodes CDR1 MNHEY and CDR2 SVGAGI. CDR3 loop: CASSPASGFNYGYTF. CDR3 sequence (DNA): TGTGCCAGCAGCCCCGCTAGCGGTTTTAACTATGGCTACACCTTC.

This rearrangement joins TRBV5-6 to TRBJ1-5; D is perhaps TRBD1 (5 bases). The CDR3 consists of 14 residues. From germline, CDR1 is SGHDT and CDR2 YYEEEE. V was shortened by 2 bases and J by 7 bases, with 13 bases between the two germline ends. CDR3 nucleotide sequence: TGTGCCAGCAGCTTCTTCCGGACAAACCAGCCCCAGCATTTT. It specifies CASSFFRTNQPQHF.